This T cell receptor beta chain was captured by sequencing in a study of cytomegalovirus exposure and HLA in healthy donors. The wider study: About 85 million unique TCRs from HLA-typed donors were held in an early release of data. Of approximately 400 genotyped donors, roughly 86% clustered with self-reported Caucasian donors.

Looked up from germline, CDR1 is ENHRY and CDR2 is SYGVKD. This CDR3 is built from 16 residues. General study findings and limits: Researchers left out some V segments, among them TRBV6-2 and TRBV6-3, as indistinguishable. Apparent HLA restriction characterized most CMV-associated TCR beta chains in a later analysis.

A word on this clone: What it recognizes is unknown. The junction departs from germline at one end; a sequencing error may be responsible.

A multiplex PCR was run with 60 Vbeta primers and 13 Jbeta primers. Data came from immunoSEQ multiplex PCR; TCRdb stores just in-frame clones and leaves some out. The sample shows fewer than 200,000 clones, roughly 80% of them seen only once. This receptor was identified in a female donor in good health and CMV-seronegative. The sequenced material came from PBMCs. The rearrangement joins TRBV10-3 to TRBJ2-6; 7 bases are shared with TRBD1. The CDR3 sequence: CAISGDSFSGANGLTF. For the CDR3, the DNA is TGTGCCATCAGTGGGGACAGTTTTTCTGGGGCCAACGGCCTGACTTTC.